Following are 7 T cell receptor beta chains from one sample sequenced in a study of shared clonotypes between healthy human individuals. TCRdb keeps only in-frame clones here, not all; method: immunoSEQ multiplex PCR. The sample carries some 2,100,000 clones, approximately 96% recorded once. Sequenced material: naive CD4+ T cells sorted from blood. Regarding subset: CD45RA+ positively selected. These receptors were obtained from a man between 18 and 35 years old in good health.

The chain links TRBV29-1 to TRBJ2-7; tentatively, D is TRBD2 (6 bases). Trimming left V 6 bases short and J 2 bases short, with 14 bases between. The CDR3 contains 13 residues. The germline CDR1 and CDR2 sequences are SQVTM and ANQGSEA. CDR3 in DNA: TGCAGCGTGGCGGGACTTCGAGCCTACGAGCAGTACTTC. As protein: CSVAGLRAYEQYF.

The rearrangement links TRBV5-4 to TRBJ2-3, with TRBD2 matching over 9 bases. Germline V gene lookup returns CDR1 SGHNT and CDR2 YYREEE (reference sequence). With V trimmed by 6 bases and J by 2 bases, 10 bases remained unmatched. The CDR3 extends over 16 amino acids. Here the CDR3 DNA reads TGTGCCAGCAAGTCTATGGCGGGGGGGTACACAGATACGCAGTATTTT. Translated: CASKSMAGGYTDTQYF.

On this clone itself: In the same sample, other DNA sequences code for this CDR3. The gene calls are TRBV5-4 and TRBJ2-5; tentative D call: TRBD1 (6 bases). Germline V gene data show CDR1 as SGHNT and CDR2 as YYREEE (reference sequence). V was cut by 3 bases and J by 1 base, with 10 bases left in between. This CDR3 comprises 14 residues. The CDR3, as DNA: TGTGCCAGCAGCTCCGGACAGCTCCAAGAGACCCAGTACTTC. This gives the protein CASSSGQLQETQYF.

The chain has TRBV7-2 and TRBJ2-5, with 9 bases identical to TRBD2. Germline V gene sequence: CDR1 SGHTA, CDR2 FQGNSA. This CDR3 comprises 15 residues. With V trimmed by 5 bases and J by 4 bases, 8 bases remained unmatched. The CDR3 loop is CASSPVSGGPETQYF. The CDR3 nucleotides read TGTGCCAGCAGCCCCGTCAGCGGGGGGCCAGAGACCCAGTACTTC.

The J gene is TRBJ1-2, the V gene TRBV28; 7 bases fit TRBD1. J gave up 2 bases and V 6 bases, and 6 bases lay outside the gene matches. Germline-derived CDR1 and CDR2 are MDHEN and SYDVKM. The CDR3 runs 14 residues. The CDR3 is CASSGTARNYGYTF. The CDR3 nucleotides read TGTGCCAGCAGCGGGACAGCGAGGAACTATGGCTACACCTTC.

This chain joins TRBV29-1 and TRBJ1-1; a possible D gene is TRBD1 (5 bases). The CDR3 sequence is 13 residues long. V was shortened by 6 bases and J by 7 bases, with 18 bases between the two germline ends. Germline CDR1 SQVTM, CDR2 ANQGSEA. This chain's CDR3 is CSVIQQELVEAFF. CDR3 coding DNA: TGCAGCGTGATACAACAGGAGTTAGTTGAAGCTTTCTTT.

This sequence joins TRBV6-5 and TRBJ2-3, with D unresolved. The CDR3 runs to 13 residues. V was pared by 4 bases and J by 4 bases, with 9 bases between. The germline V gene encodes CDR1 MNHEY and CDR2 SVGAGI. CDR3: CASSSTSSDTQYF. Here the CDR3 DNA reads TGTGCCAGCAGTTCGACAAGCTCAGATACGCAGTATTTT.